Below, 20 T cell receptor beta chains from the same sample are listed, as sequenced in a study of radiation and T cells in renal cell carcinoma. As to time point: baseline pretreatment blood. The sample's treatment: 15 Gy SBRT to primary tumor, nephrectomy 4 weeks later. Some clones are missing from TCRdb's copy, which holds only in-frame ones; the method was immunoSEQ multiplex PCR. This table holds 100,000 to 150,000 clones, about four fifths found once. Sequencing was performed on blood, taken from a patient whose treatment included radiotherapy and nephrectomy. These receptors were taken from a woman aged 55-75 years with renal cell carcinoma.

In this sample, this clone turned up a few times. This chain joins TRBV11-3 and TRBJ2-1; D possibly corresponds to TRBD2 (7 bases). Deletions cut 2 bases from V and 7 bases from J, with 15 bases between. The CDR3 sequence is 15 residues long. The germline gives CDR1 SGHNT, CDR2 YENEEA. CDR3 in DNA: TGTGCCAGCAGCTTAAACGGGGGGCCCGAGAATGAGCAGTTCTTC. Amino acid sequence: CASSLNGGPENEQFF.

The CDR3 DNA is TGTGCCGGAGGAAAGGACACTGAAGCTTTCTTT. Its translation is CAGGKDTEAFF. The chain is built from TRBV2 and TRBJ1-1, with no clear D. V lost 11 bases, J lost 3 bases, and 10 bases lay in between. Germline CDR1 SNHLY, CDR2 FYNNEI. This CDR3 contains 11 residues.

This clone was seen just once. J is TRBJ2-7 and V is TRBV7-2, with 7 bases that match TRBD2. This CDR3 contains 16 residues. Trimming took 4 bases from V and 3 from J; bases not matched to a gene: 12. Germline V CDR1 and CDR2: SGHTA, FQGNSA. Here the CDR3 DNA reads TGTGCCAGCAGCTGGGACCCTACGGGAGGCGTCTACGAGCAGTACTTC. This encodes CASSWDPTGGVYEQYF.

This clone has just a few counts. Here the CDR3 DNA reads TGTGCCAGCAGCTCGGGGGAAAAACTGTTTTTT. It encodes CASSSGEKLFF. This sequence joins TRBV5-4 and TRBJ1-4; no clear D gene. Trimming stripped 3 bases from V and 8 bases from J, with 5 bases between. Germline V lookup: CDR1 SGHNT, CDR2 YYREEE (reference sequence). CDR3 size: 11 residues.

J is TRBJ1-1 and V is TRBV18, with a tentative D call TRBD1 (5 bases). The length of the CDR3 is 14 residues. Trimming cost V 7 bases and J 3 bases, with 15 bases left between them. The germline V gene encodes CDR1 KGHSH and CDR2 LQKENI. CDR3 sequence (DNA): TGTGCCAGCTTACCGGGACGGAGAGACACTGAAGCTTTCTTT. It encodes CASLPGRRDTEAFF. The full variable domain, with the rest looked up from reference TRBV18 and TRBJ1-1, is NAGVMQNPRHLVRRRGQEARLRCSPMKGHSHVYWYRQLPEEGLKFMVYLQKENIIDESGMPKERFSAEFPKEGPSILRIQQVVRGDSAAYFCASLPGRRDTEAFFGQGTRLTVV.

The CDR3 spells CASSWGTGTEKLFF. In DNA form, the CDR3 reads TGTGCCAGCAGCTGGGGGACAGGGACTGAAAAACTGTTTTTT. The chain has TRBV5-6 and TRBJ1-4; TRBD1 agrees at 9 bases. This CDR3 has 14 residues. In germline, CDR1 is SGHDT, CDR2 YYEEEE. J was trimmed by 7 bases and V by 3 bases; bases with no gene match: 4.

The rearrangement links TRBV18 to TRBJ2-2; TRBD2 is a possible D gene (7 bases). The germline V gene has CDR1 KGHSH and CDR2 LQKENI. This CDR3 spans 19 amino acids. V was clipped by 3 bases and J by 3 bases, with 23 bases between them. In DNA, the CDR3 is TGTGCCAGCTCACCGTTGAACCAACCGGGGGGCTCCTACACCGGGGAGCTGTTTTTT. This encodes CASSPLNQPGGSYTGELFF.

The rearrangement joins TRBV6-1 to TRBJ1-6; TRBD1 aligns across 7 bases. CDR3 length: 14 amino acids. Germline values: CDR1 MNHNS, CDR2 SASEGT. V lost 7 bases to trimming and J lost 6 bases; unmatched junction nucleotides: 6. The CDR3 reads CASTRQGPNSPLHF. The CDR3 DNA reads TGTGCCAGCACTCGACAGGGACCTAATTCACCCCTCCACTTT.

The chain couples TRBV5-6 to TRBJ2-6; D perhaps matches TRBD2 (6 bases). Germline V lookup: CDR1 SGHDT, CDR2 YYEEEE. The length of the CDR3 is 14 residues. V lost 3 bases, J lost 2 bases, and 6 bases lay in between. The CDR3 reads CASSWGAGANVLTF. CDR3 bases: TGTGCCAGCAGCTGGGGGGCTGGGGCCAACGTCCTGACTTTC.

The rearrangement joins TRBV4-3 to TRBJ2-1; D gene ambiguous. Germline lookup yields CDR1 LGHNA and CDR2 YSLEER. V lost 0 bases to trimming and J lost 6 bases, with 18 bases between them. CDR3 length: 17 residues. CDR3 nucleotide sequence: TGCGCCAGCAGCCAAGATTCTCGGCCCACTGGCGGCAATGAGCAGTTCTTC. It encodes CASSQDSRPTGGNEQFF.

This chain joins TRBV9 and TRBJ1-6; 8 bases line up with TRBD1. Trimming at V came to 5 bases and at J to 9 bases, leaving 13 bases not matched to a gene. The length of the CDR3 is 16 residues. The germline V gene encodes CDR1 SGDLS and CDR2 YYNGEE. CDR3 loop: CASSQNPDRDGSPLHF. DNA of the CDR3: TGTGCCAGCAGTCAAAACCCGGACAGGGATGGTTCACCCCTCCACTTT.

This clone was detected a few times. The V gene is TRBV9, the J gene TRBJ1-1; 8 bases line up with TRBD1. With 4 bases clipped from V and 5 bases from J, the junction kept 4 bases outside the gene matches. CDR3 length equals 13 residues. Germline CDR1 SGDLS, CDR2 YYNGEE. The DNA of the CDR3 is TGTGCCAGCAGCCCTCGGACAGGGACTGAAGCTTTCTTT. Amino acid sequence: CASSPRTGTEAFF.

The genes are TRBV18 and TRBJ2-7; TRBD2 is a possible D gene (5 bases). Trimming stripped 4 bases from V and 7 bases from J, with 11 bases between. The V gene's germline CDR1 is KGHSH and CDR2 LQKENI. The CDR3 length is 12 residues. CDR3 sequence (DNA): TGTGCCAGCTCACTGGAGTCGGGGGAGCAGTACTTC. It translates to CASSLESGEQYF.

This chain links TRBV7-9 with TRBJ1-6; D is unclear. Germline V CDR1 and CDR2: SEHNR, FQNEAQ (reference sequence). There are 15 residues in the CDR3. The ends were cut back, 1 base at V and 8 bases at J, with 12 bases in the middle. The CDR3 loop reads CASSLVSAWDSPLHF. CDR3 DNA: TGTGCCAGCAGCTTAGTTTCGGCATGGGATTCACCCCTCCACTTT.

This clone has just a few counts. V gene TRBV7-6 combines with J gene TRBJ2-1; 8 bases line up with TRBD1. After removal of 5 bases from V and 7 bases from J, the junction contained 13 bases not matched to a gene. In germline, CDR1 is SGHVS, CDR2 FNYEAQ. The CDR3 is made up of 16 amino acids. CDR3 in DNA: TGTGCCAGCAGCCTAATCACAGGGGGTTCTTTGAATGAGCAGTTCTTC. Translating gives CASSLITGGSLNEQFF.

This rearrangement joins TRBV6-5 to TRBJ1-2; tentatively, D is TRBD1 (5 bases). CDR1 and CDR2 from the germline V gene are MNHEY and SVGAGI. CDR3 length: 16 amino acids. The germline V and J ends were trimmed by 0 bases and 7 bases, with 18 bases remaining between them. Written as DNA, the CDR3 is TGTGCCAGCAGTTACTCCAGGGTCCGGACTATGAGTGGCTACACCTTC. Translating it yields CASSYSRVRTMSGYTF.

Comment on this clone: Distinct nucleotide sequences in the sample also encode this CDR3. The chain has TRBV7-9 and TRBJ2-6; unclear D gene. Germline V gene sequence: CDR1 SEHNR, CDR2 FQNEAQ (reference sequence). V was trimmed by 4 bases and J by 4 bases, leaving 8 bases between them. The CDR3 length is 14 residues. The CDR3: CASSSLSGANVLTF. CDR3 sequence (DNA): TGTGCCAGCAGCTCTCTGTCGGGGGCCAACGTCCTGACTTTC.

This chain connects TRBV5-4 to TRBJ2-7; 7 positions agree with TRBD1. Trimming cost V 2 bases and J 3 bases; bases outside gene matches: 5. The CDR3 covers 14 residues. Germline CDR1 SGHNT, CDR2 YYREEE (reference sequence). This CDR3 is CASSFRQGYYEQYF. CDR3 in DNA: TGTGCCAGCAGCTTTCGACAGGGCTACTACGAGCAGTACTTC. The whole variable domain, remainder taken from reference TRBV5-4 and TRBJ2-7, is ETGVTQSPTHLIKTRGQQVTLRCSSQSGHNTVSWYQQALGQGPQFIFQYYREEENGRGNFPPRFSGLQFPNYSSELNVNALELDDSALYLCASSFRQGYYEQYFGPGTRLTVT.

V is TRBV7-3 and J is TRBJ2-3; 8 bases map to TRBD2. V lost 0 bases, J lost 0 bases, and 5 bases stayed unmatched. This CDR3 comprises 17 residues. CDR1 and CDR2 from the germline V gene are SGHTA and FQGTGA. CDR3 in amino acids: CASSLTMRGGSTDTQYF. In DNA form, the CDR3 reads TGTGCCAGCAGCTTAACGATGCGCGGGGGGAGCACAGATACGCAGTATTTT.

The CDR3 loop reads CASIPGGLRDTQYF. The CDR3 region has the DNA TGTGCCAGCATTCCCGGAGGCCTTCGAGATACGCAGTATTTT. The V gene is TRBV6-1, the J gene TRBJ2-3; a weak D match, TRBD2 (5 bases). CDR3 length: 14 residues. CDR1 is MNHNS and CDR2 is SASEGT in the germline V gene. V gave up 7 bases and J gave up 5 bases, with 16 bases separating them.